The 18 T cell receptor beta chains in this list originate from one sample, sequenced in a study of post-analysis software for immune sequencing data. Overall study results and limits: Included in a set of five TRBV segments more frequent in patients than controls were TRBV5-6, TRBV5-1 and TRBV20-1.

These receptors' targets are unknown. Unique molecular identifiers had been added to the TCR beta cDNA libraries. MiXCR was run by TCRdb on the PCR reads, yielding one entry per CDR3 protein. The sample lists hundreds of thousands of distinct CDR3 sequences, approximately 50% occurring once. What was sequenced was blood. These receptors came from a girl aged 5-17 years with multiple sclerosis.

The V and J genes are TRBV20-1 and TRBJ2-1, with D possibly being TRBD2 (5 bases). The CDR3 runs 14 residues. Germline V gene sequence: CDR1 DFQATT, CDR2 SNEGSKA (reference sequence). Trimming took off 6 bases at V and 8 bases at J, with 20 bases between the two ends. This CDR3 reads CSARDRPVSYEQFF. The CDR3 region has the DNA TGCAGTGCCCGGGATAGGCCCGTTAGCTATGAGCAGTTCTTC.

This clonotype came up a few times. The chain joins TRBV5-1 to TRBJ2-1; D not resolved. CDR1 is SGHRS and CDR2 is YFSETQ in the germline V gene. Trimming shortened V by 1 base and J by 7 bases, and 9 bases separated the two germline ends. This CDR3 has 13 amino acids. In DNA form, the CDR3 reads TGCGCCAGCAGCTTGAATCTCGGGAATGAGCAGTTCTTC. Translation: CASSLNLGNEQFF.

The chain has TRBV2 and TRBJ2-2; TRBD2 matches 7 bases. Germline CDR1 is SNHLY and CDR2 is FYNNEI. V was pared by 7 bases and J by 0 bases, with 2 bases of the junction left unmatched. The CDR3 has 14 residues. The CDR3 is CASTLAANTGELFF. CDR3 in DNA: TGTGCCAGCACGCTAGCGGCGAACACCGGGGAGCTGTTTTTT.

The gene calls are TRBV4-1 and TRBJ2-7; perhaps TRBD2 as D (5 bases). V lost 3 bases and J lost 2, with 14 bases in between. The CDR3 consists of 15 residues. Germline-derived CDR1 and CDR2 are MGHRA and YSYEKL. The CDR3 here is CASSQERAMTYEQYF. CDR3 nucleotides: TGCGCCAGCAGCCAGGAGAGGGCCATGACCTACGAGCAGTACTTC.

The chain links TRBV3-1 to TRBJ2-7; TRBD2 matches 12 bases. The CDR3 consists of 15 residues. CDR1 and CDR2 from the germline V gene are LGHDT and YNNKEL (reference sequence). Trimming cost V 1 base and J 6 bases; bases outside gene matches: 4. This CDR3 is CASSQVGTSGFEQYF. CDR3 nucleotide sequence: TGTGCCAGCAGCCAAGTTGGGACTAGCGGGTTCGAGCAGTACTTC.

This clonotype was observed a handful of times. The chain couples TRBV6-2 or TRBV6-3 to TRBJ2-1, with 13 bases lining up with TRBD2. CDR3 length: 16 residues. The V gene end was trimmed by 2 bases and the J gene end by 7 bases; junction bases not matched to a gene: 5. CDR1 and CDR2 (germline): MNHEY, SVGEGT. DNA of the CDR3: TGTGCCAGCAGTTACCCAGGACTAGCGGGAGTGAATGAGCAGTTCTTC. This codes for CASSYPGLAGVNEQFF.

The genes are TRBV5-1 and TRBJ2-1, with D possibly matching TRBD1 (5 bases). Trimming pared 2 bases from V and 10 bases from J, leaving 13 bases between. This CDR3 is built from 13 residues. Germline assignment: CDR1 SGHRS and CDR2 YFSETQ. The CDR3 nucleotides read TGCGCCAGCAGCTTCGACAGACCTCTGGAGCAGTTCTTC. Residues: CASSFDRPLEQFF.

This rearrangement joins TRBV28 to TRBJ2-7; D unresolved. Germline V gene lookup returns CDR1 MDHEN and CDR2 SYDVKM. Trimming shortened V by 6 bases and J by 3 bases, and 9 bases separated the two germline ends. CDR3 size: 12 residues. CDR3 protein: CASRRVFYEQYF. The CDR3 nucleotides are TGTGCCAGCAGAAGGGTCTTCTACGAGCAGTACTTC.

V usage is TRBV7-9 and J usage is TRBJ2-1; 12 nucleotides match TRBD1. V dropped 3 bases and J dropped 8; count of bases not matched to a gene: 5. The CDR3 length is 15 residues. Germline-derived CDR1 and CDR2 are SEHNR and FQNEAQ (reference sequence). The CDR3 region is CASSFPGQGAYEQFF. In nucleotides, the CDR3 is TGTGCCAGCAGCTTCCCGGGACAGGGGGCGTATGAGCAGTTCTTC.

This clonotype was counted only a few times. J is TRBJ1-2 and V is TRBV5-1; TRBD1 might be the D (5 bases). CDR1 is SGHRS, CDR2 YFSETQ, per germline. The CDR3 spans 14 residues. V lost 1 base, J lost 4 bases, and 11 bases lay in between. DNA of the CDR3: TGCGCCAGCAGCTTGACCCAGGGTTCCTATGGCTACACCTTC. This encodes CASSLTQGSYGYTF.

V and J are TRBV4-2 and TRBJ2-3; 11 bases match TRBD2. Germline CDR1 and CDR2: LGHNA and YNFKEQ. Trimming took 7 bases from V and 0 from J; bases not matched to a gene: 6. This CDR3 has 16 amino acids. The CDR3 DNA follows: TGTGCCAGCACCCCGACTAGCGGGACAAGCACAGATACGCAGTATTTT. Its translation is CASTPTSGTSTDTQYF.

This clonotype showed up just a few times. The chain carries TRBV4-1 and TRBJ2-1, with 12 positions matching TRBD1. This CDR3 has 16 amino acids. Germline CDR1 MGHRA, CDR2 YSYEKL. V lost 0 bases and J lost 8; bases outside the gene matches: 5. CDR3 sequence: CASSQDPGQGAYEQFF. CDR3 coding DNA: TGCGCCAGCAGCCAAGATCCGGGACAGGGGGCCTATGAGCAGTTCTTC.

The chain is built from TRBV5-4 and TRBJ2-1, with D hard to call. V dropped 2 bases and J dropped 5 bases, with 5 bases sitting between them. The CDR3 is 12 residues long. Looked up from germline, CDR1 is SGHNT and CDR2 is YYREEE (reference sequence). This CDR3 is CASSLNDNEQFF. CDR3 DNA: TGTGCCAGCAGCTTAAACGACAATGAGCAGTTCTTC.

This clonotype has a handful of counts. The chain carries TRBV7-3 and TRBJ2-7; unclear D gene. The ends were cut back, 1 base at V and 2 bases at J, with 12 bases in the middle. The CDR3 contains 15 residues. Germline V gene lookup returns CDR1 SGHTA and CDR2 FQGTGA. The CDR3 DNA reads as TGTGCCAGCAGCTTAAACCCAGCCGGCCCCTACGAGCAGTACTTC. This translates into CASSLNPAGPYEQYF.

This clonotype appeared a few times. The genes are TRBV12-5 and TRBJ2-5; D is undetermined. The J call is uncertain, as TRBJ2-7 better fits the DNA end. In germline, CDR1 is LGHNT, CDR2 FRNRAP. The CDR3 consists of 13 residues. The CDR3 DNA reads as TGTGCTAGTGGTATGGACGGTTACTACGAGCAGTACTTC. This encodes CASGMDGYYEQYF.

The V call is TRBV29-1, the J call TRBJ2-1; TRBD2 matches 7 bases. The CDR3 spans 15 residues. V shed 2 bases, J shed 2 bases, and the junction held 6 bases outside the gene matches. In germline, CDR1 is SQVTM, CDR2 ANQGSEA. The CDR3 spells CSVETWEGPYNEQFF. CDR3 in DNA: TGCAGCGTTGAAACGTGGGAGGGTCCCTACAATGAGCAGTTCTTC.

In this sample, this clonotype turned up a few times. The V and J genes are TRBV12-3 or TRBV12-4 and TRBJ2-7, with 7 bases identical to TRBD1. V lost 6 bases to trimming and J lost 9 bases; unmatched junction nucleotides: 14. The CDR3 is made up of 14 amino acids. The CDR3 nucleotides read TGTGCCAGCAGCCTCGCGACAGGGTCTGTAAGGCAGTACTTC. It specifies CASSLATGSVRQYF.

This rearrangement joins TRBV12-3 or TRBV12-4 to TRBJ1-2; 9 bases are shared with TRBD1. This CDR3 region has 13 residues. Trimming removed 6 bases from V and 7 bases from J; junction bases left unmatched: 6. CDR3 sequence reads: CASRAQGASGYTF. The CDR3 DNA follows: TGTGCCAGCAGGGCACAGGGGGCAAGTGGCTACACCTTC.